This T cell receptor (beta chain) was identified during a study of blood T cell repertoires in COVID-19. Study-wide context: COVID-19 samples, acute and convalescent, were from the United States, Italy and Spain. T cells, B-cell-depleted T cells, or PBMCs supplied cDNA or gDNA.

Recovered Cohort 3 donors showed two negative PCRs, clearance, or symptom resolution. Original methodology: Amplification with reference gene primers provided the estimates of nucleated cell counts. TCRdb keeps only in-frame clones here, not all; method: immunoSEQ multiplex PCR. V, J and clone size derive from that table, while D and trimming were established from the DNA sequence. The top ten clones hold around 5% of a sample with 390,000 or so clones, under 85% of them seen once. V was trimmed by 6 bases and J by 8 bases, leaving 16 bases between them. This CDR3 contains 13 residues. Germline CDR1 MNHEY, CDR2 SVGAGI.

Sequenced material: PBMCs or T cells enriched from blood (not recorded which). This chain joins TRBV6-5 and TRBJ1-1; maybe TRBD1 (5 bases). The clonotype comes from a woman aged 45-60 years who had recovered from COVID-19. The CDR3 loop reads CASRHRDGLEAFF. The CDR3 bases are TGTGCCAGCAGACACCGGGACGGACTAGAAGCTTTCTTT.